Each of the 30 T cell receptor beta chains below was sequenced from the same sample in a study of T cell clonality in common variable immunodeficiency. TCRdb's copy holds only in-frame clones and misses some; the assay was immunoSEQ multiplex PCR. The sample presents roughly 60,000 clones, none singletons. Sequencing was performed on peripheral blood mononuclear cells. The receptors come from a person between 18 and 75 years old in good health.

Ten or more counts support this clone. The read comes to an end 3 residues before the CDR3 does, leaving the germline J gene to fill in the end. The chain carries TRBV7-9 and TRBJ2-7, with 8 bases fitting TRBD1. This CDR3 contains 14 residues. Germline CDR1 is SEHNR and CDR2 is FQNEAQ (reference sequence). V gave up 4 bases and J gave up 2 bases; unmatched junction bases: 4. Partial CDR3 DNA: TGTGCCAGCAGCTCGACACAGGGGGCCTACGAG. This gives the protein CASSSTQGAYE. The full CDR3 sequence reads CASSSTQGAYEQYF.

This clone was seen many times. The chain's CDR3 is CASSLSSGSETQYF. The covered CDR3 bases are TGTGCCAGCAGCTTAAGTAGCGGGAGTGAGACC. The V and J genes are TRBV7-2 and TRBJ2-5; 9 bases are shared with TRBD2. The read gets to within 3 residues of the CDR3 end, and the germline J gene fills in the rest. The length of the CDR3 is 14 residues. The V segment lost 2 bases and the J segment 5 bases; nucleotides outside the gene matches: 3. Germline CDR1 reads SGHTA; CDR2 reads FQGNSA.

This clone was recorded many times. The read is 3 residues too short to cover the CDR3 end, so that end is filled in from the germline J gene. The chain links TRBV11-2 to TRBJ2-1; D remains unclear. V shed 1 base and J shed 4 bases, with 5 bases lying between them. CDR1 is SGHAT, CDR2 FQNNGV, per germline. The CDR3 loop spans 13 amino acids. The CDR3 sequence: CASSLAAYNEQFF. CDR3 DNA (partial): TGTGCCAGCAGCTTAGCAGCGTACAATGAG.

This clone was found many times. The missing CDR3 end, 3 residues past where the read stops, is filled in from the germline J gene. The rearrangement links TRBV5-6 to TRBJ2-7; D is unclear. V lost 2 bases, J lost 3 bases, and 3 bases lay in between. CDR3 length: 11 amino acids. From germline, CDR1 is SGHDT and CDR2 YYEEEE. The CDR3 spells CASSFLYEQYF. The part of the CDR3 DNA that was read is TGTGCCAGCAGCTTCCTCTACGAG.

This clone has ten or more counts. The missing CDR3 end, 3 residues past where the read stops, is filled in from the germline J gene. The rearrangement uses TRBV5-1 and TRBJ2-3; 9 bases align to TRBD1. V shed 8 bases, J shed 3 bases, and the junction held 10 bases outside the gene matches. This CDR3 comprises 15 residues. CDR1 and CDR2 (germline): SGHRS, YFSETQ. The CDR3 loop reads CASSGQGQGTDTQYF. CDR3 DNA (partial): TGCGCCAGTTCCGGACAGGGGCAAGGTACAGATACG.

Notes on this clone: The read finishes 3 residues shy of the CDR3 end, and the germline J gene is used to complete it. The genes are TRBV20-1 and TRBJ2-7; D may be TRBD1 (6 bases). CDR1 and CDR2 from the germline V gene are DFQATT and SNEGSKA (reference sequence). The CDR3 length is 12 residues. Trimming shortened V by 4 bases and J by 6 bases, and 13 bases separated the two germline ends. Here the CDR3 reads CSAMDSPSEQYF. The sequenced part of the CDR3 DNA is TGCAGTGCTATGGACAGCCCCTCCGAG.

This clone was recorded many times. The CDR3 is cut off 3 residues early in the read; its end comes from the germline J gene. The chain carries TRBV30 and TRBJ2-2; D possibly corresponds to TRBD2 (5 bases). CDR1 and CDR2 (germline): GTSNPN, SVGIG (reference sequence). V was clipped by 2 bases and J by 1 base, with 11 bases between them. The CDR3 is made up of 15 amino acids. The CDR3 region is CAWSLISGNTGELFF. Partial CDR3 DNA: TGTGCCTGGAGTTTGATCAGCGGGAACACCGGGGAG. Using reference TRBV30 and TRBJ2-2 for the parts outside the CDR3, the full variable domain is SQTIHQWPATLVQPVGSPLSLECTVEGTSNPNLYWYRQAAGRGLQLLFYSVGIGQISSEVPQNLSASRPQDRQFILSSKKLLLSDSGFYLCAWSLISGNTGELFFGEGSRLTVL.

The sample holds many counts of this clone. Read coverage stops 3 residues before the CDR3 terminus; the germline J gene supplies the remainder. This chain connects TRBV4-1 to TRBJ2-3, with 11 positions matching TRBD2. The CDR3 loop spans 16 amino acids. Germline lookup yields CDR1 MGHRA and CDR2 YSYEKL. Trimming cost V 6 bases and J 1 base; bases outside gene matches: 6. CDR3 DNA, as far as it was read: TGCGCCAGCAGAGACCCGGGACTAGCGGGCACAGATACG. Translating gives CASRDPGLAGTDT. The CDR3 reads in full as CASRDPGLAGTDTQYF.

This clone occurred many times. The DNA read from the CDR3 is TGTGCCTGGTGCCGGGACAGGCACACCGGGGAG. As protein: CAWCRDRHTGE. The whole CDR3 is CAWCRDRHTGELFF. The chain is built from TRBV30 and TRBJ2-2; 8 positions agree with TRBD1. The read ends 3 residues before the CDR3 terminus; that terminus is restored from the germline J gene. Germline V gene data show CDR1 as GTSNPN and CDR2 as SVGIG (reference sequence). The CDR3 extends over 14 amino acids. J was trimmed by 3 bases and V by 5 bases; bases with no gene match: 5.

There are a few counts of this clone. This may be a read error, as it is one base from a much larger clone. The read gets to within 3 residues of the CDR3 end, and the germline J gene fills in the rest. The J gene is TRBJ1-2, the V gene TRBV30; D unresolved. The CDR3 is made up of 16 amino acids. Germline values: CDR1 GTSNPN, CDR2 SVGIG (reference sequence). The sequenced part of the CDR3 DNA is TGTGCCTGGAGTCCCCCTGGAGCGGGAGGGCACAATGAG. Translated: CAWSPPGAGGHNE. The entire CDR3 is CAWSPPGAGGHNEYTF.

This clone was detected a few times. Coverage ceases 3 residues before the CDR3 finishes, and the germline J gene fills in the end. The chain uses TRBV7-9 and TRBJ2-7; possibly TRBD2 for D (5 bases). The germline gives CDR1 SEHNR, CDR2 FQNEAQ (reference sequence). V lost 1 base and J lost 4, with 11 bases in between. CDR3 size: 14 residues. CDR3 loop: CASSLGPAGYEQYF. The DNA read from the CDR3 is TGTGCCAGCAGCTTAGGTCCCGCGGGTTACGAG.

This clone was detected ten times or more. The CDR3 extends 3 residues past the end of the read, so its final part is completed from the germline J gene. V usage is TRBV9 and J usage is TRBJ1-1, with D hard to call. The CDR3 contains 14 residues. V was clipped by 0 bases and J by 0 bases, with 6 bases between them. Germline assignment: CDR1 SGDLS and CDR2 YYNGEE. Incomplete CDR3 DNA: TGTGCCAGCAGCGTAGAACAGATGAACACTGAA. Residues: CASSVEQMNTE. The full CDR3 protein reads CASSVEQMNTEAFF.

This clone appeared many times. The read stops 3 residues short of the end of the CDR3; the missing end is completed from the germline J gene. The chain has TRBV30 and TRBJ2-3; 10 bases fit TRBD2. This CDR3 has 15 amino acids. The germline V gene has CDR1 GTSNPN and CDR2 SVGIG (reference sequence). With 3 bases clipped from V and 3 bases from J, the junction kept 6 bases outside the gene matches. CDR3 sequence: CAWSRTSGPTDTQYF. The DNA read from the CDR3 is TGTGCCTGGAGCAGGACTAGCGGACCTACAGATACG.

This clone was recorded many times. The read finishes 3 residues shy of the CDR3 end, and the germline J gene is used to complete it. The chain links TRBV7-9 to TRBJ2-7; 7 bases are shared with TRBD1. The CDR3 extends over 14 amino acids. V was clipped by 7 bases and J by 1 base; unmatched bases: 7. Germline values: CDR1 SEHNR, CDR2 FQNEAQ (reference sequence). The CDR3 here is CASNRPGQSYEQYF. Incomplete CDR3 DNA: TGTGCCAGCAACCGCCCGGGACAGTCCTACGAG.

This clone was observed many times. The read ends 3 residues before the CDR3 terminus; that terminus is restored from the germline J gene. The V and J genes are TRBV18 and TRBJ2-2, with 9 positions matching TRBD1. This CDR3 contains 16 residues. The germline CDR1 and CDR2 sequences are KGHSH and LQKENI. Trimming removed 5 bases from V and 1 base from J; junction bases left unmatched: 5. This CDR3 reads CASSAGQGRNTGELFF. The CDR3 bases that were read are TGTGCCAGCTCAGCCGGACAGGGGCGGAACACCGGGGAG.

This clone was seen many times. The CDR3 end falls 3 residues outside the read, so it is completed with the germline J gene. The chain has TRBV30 and TRBJ1-1, with D unclear. The CDR3 contains 14 residues. Trimming cost V 2 bases and J 6 bases, with 16 bases left between them. The V gene's germline CDR1 is GTSNPN and CDR2 SVGIG (reference sequence). The CDR3 loop is CAWSRSGKPPEAFF. Incomplete CDR3 DNA: TGTGCCTGGAGTCGGTCAGGCAAACCCCCTGAA.

This clone was detected many times. The CDR3 reads CASSHQGQGSTNEKLFF. CDR3 DNA, as far as it was read: TGTGCCAGCAGCCACCAGGGACAGGGATCAACTAATGAAAAA. The V gene is TRBV4-2, the J gene TRBJ1-4, with 9 bases that match TRBD1. The missing CDR3 end, 3 residues past where the read stops, is filled in from the germline J gene. The CDR3 consists of 17 residues. Per germline, CDR1 LGHNA and CDR2 YNFKEQ. V lost 3 bases and J lost 0; bases outside the gene matches: 5.

This clone has a count of ten or more. The CDR3 goes on 3 residues after the read ends, and that part is filled in from the germline J gene. The chain joins TRBV2 to TRBJ2-7, with TRBD2 identical over 15 bases. Trimming at V came to 2 bases and at J to 1 base, leaving 6 bases not matched to a gene. The CDR3 totals 18 residues. CDR1 and CDR2 from the germline V gene are SNHLY and FYNNEI. The CDR3 loop is CASSETRTSGRESYEQYF. Incomplete CDR3 DNA: TGTGCCAGCAGTGAAACACGGACTAGCGGGAGGGAGTCCTACGAG.

This clone has a count of ten or more. The CDR3 goes on 3 residues after the read ends, and that part is filled in from the germline J gene. The chain recombines TRBV5-1 with TRBJ2-3; D is unclear. The CDR3 covers 15 residues. Germline V gene data show CDR1 as SGHRS and CDR2 as YFSETQ. V was shortened by 0 bases and J by 7 bases, with 15 bases between the two germline ends. The part of the CDR3 DNA that was read is TGCGCCAGCAGCTTGGAGGCCCCATCGAGAAATACG. Translation gives CASSLEAPSRNT. The CDR3 in its entirety is CASSLEAPSRNTQYF. Looking up the rest from reference TRBV5-1 and TRBJ2-3 gives the full variable domain: KAGVTQTPRYLIKTRGQQVTLSCSPISGHRSVSWYQQTPGQGLQFLFEYFSETQRNKGNFPGRFSGRQFSNSRSEMNVSTLELGDSALYLCASSLEAPSRNTQYFGPGTRLTVL.

This clone showed up many times. The CDR3 end falls 3 residues outside the read, so it is completed with the germline J gene. V gene TRBV20-1 combines with J gene TRBJ2-7, with D possibly TRBD2 on 6 matching bases. Germline CDR1 reads DFQATT; CDR2 reads SNEGSKA (reference sequence). The length of the CDR3 is 14 residues. Trimming took 2 bases from V and 0 from J, leaving 11 bases between them. The CDR3 is CSARPRGSSYEQYF. Partial CDR3 DNA: TGCAGTGCTAGACCCCGGGGGAGCTCCTACGAG.

This clone was observed many times. Sequencing ends 3 residues short of the CDR3 end; the germline J gene provides the rest. The chain recombines TRBV4-1 with TRBJ1-5; maybe TRBD1 (6 bases). The V gene's germline CDR1 is MGHRA and CDR2 YSYEKL. Trimming left V 3 bases short and J 0 bases short, with 15 bases between. The CDR3 is made up of 17 amino acids. The CDR3 bases that were read are TGCGCCAGCAGCCAGTTACCGGACAGAATTAGCAATCAGCCC. Translated, it gives CASSQLPDRISNQP. The whole CDR3 protein is CASSQLPDRISNQPQHF.

This clone was recorded at least ten times. The CDR3 end is not reached by the read, which stops 3 residues before it; the germline J gene fills it in. The J gene is TRBJ2-1, the V gene TRBV20-1, with 10 nucleotides matching TRBD2. Looked up from germline, CDR1 is DFQATT and CDR2 is SNEGSKA (reference sequence). V lost 6 bases to trimming and J lost 4 bases; unmatched junction nucleotides: 6. This CDR3 is built from 14 residues. The CDR3 protein is CSAPPGLAYNEQFF. The part of the CDR3 DNA that was read is TGCAGTGCCCCGCCGGGACTAGCGTACAATGAG.

This clone occurred many times. The CDR3 end falls 3 residues outside the read, so it is completed with the germline J gene. J is TRBJ2-1 and V is TRBV30; 10 bases fit TRBD1. The CDR3 is 15 residues long. With 4 bases clipped from V and 6 bases from J, the junction kept 9 bases outside the gene matches. Per germline, CDR1 GTSNPN and CDR2 SVGIG (reference sequence). The CDR3 sequence is CAWNNGQGVINEQFF. CDR3 bases read: TGTGCCTGGAACAACGGACAGGGGGTAATCAATGAG.

This clone has a count of ten or more. From the germline J gene comes the end of the CDR3, since the read stops 3 residues before it. The V gene is TRBV20-1, the J gene TRBJ2-3; TRBD2 aligns across 10 bases. This CDR3 is built from 17 residues. CDR1 and CDR2 (germline): DFQATT, SNEGSKA (reference sequence). V dropped 3 bases and J dropped 0; count of bases not matched to a gene: 9. Partial CDR3 DNA: TGCAGTGCTAGTCCCTCGACTAGCGGGTATAGCACAGATACG. This sequence encodes CSASPSTSGYSTDT. Given in full, the CDR3 is CSASPSTSGYSTDTQYF.

There are many counts of this clone. The read comes to an end 3 residues before the CDR3 does, leaving the germline J gene to fill in the end. The J gene is TRBJ2-3, the V gene TRBV5-4; TRBD1 matches at 7 bases. Losses at the gene ends were 4 bases for V and 5 bases for J; bases not matched to a gene: 7. In germline, CDR1 is SGHNT, CDR2 YYREEE (reference sequence). The length of the CDR3 is 14 residues. This CDR3 reads CASSGQAFVDTQYF. CDR3 bases read: TGTGCCAGCAGCGGACAGGCCTTCGTAGATACG.

Ten or more counts support this clone. The read terminates 3 residues ahead of where the CDR3 ends, so the germline J gene completes it. The J gene is TRBJ2-3, the V gene TRBV5-1; D unclear. From germline, CDR1 is SGHRS and CDR2 YFSETQ. The CDR3 has 14 residues. Trimming cost V 3 bases and J 0 bases, with 8 bases left between them. The DNA read from the CDR3 is TGCGCCAGCAGCTGGGCAGCTAGCACAGATACG. This encodes CASSWAASTDT. From start to end, the CDR3 is CASSWAASTDTQYF.

This clone was found many times. The read ends 3 residues early relative to the CDR3; the germline J gene fills the gap. The chain uses TRBV5-6 and TRBJ1-1; D call uncertain. CDR1 is SGHDT and CDR2 is YYEEEE in the germline V gene. Trimming removed 0 bases at V and 0 bases at J, with 9 bases between. CDR3 length equals 15 residues. This CDR3 reads CASSLDSYMNTEAFF. The part of the CDR3 DNA that was read is TGTGCCAGCAGCTTGGACAGTTACATGAACACTGAA.

The sample holds many counts of this clone. The CDR3 is cut off 3 residues early in the read; its end comes from the germline J gene. The V gene is TRBV10-3, the J gene TRBJ1-3; TRBD1 matches 7 bases. The germline CDR1 and CDR2 sequences are ENHRY and SYGVKD. The CDR3 runs 15 residues. V dropped 5 bases and J dropped 3; count of bases not matched to a gene: 7. The CDR3 is CAISSTGPDGNTIYF. The part of the CDR3 DNA that was read is TGTGCCATCAGTTCGACAGGGCCGGATGGAAACACC.

This clone occurred many times. Read coverage stops 3 residues before the CDR3 terminus; the germline J gene supplies the remainder. This rearrangement joins TRBV2 to TRBJ1-5; 9 positions agree with TRBD1. The J segment lost 6 bases and the V segment lost 3 bases, leaving 3 bases of the junction unmatched. The V gene's germline CDR1 is SNHLY and CDR2 FYNNEI. This CDR3 contains 14 residues. Partial CDR3 DNA: TGTGCCAGCAGTGACGGGGACAGGGTTCAGCCC. It yields the protein CASSDGDRVQP. The entire CDR3 protein is CASSDGDRVQPQHF.

This clone was picked up many times. The observed sequence ends 3 residues before the CDR3 terminus, with the missing tail filled in from the germline J gene. This rearrangement joins TRBV7-2 to TRBJ2-3, with 7 bases matching TRBD2. This CDR3 has 16 amino acids. The V and J ends lost 0 bases and 6 bases, in that order; junction bases with no gene match: 9. Germline CDR1 reads SGHTA; CDR2 reads FQGNSA. CDR3 in amino acids: CASSLAPGTIADTQYF. The part of the CDR3 DNA that was read is TGTGCCAGCAGCTTAGCCCCCGGGACTATTGCTGATACG. The full variable domain, rest sourced from reference TRBV7-2 and TRBJ2-3, is GAGVSQSPSNKVTEKGKDVELRCDPISGHTALYWYRQSLGQGLEFLIYFQGNSAPDKSGLPSDRFSAERTGGSVSTLTIQRTQQEDSAVYLCASSLAPGTIADTQYFGPGTRLTVL.